This TCR beta chain originates from a study of OX40 agonist ivuxolimab in advanced cancers. About the study: The patients' treatment was ivuxolimab, an agonistic anti-OX40 (CD134) antibody. Patients were infused with ivuxolimab every 2 weeks at 0.01 to 10 mg/kg.

Patients who had autoimmune disease history or got systemic immunosuppression were left out. The protocol was immunoSEQ multiplex PCR, while the TCRdb copy is restricted to in-frame clones and leaves out a portion. The sample lists 76,000 or so clones, less than 90% occurring once. Trimming took off 0 bases at V and 6 bases at J, with 12 bases between the two ends. CDR1 and CDR2 from the germline V gene are MNHNY and SVGAGI (reference sequence). The CDR3 sequence is 14 residues long. The chain employs TRBV6-6 and TRBJ2-7; a weak D match, TRBD2 (5 bases). Specimen: CD4+ or CD8+ T cells sorted from blood, collected in a trial of the OX40 agonist ivuxolimab. This sequence originates from an adult with an advanced solid tumor such as melanoma, head and neck, liver or kidney cancer. The CDR3 DNA reads as TGTGCCAGCAGTTACTCCGGACCTAGCCGCGAGCAGTACTTC. Translation gives CASSYSGPSREQYF.